The source of this TCR beta chain is a study of identical twins. Regarding the study as a whole: Its conclusions, products of cross-sectional statistical analysis, did not come from following the same donors. Abundant beta clonotypes from cord blood bore fewer insertions; memory repertoires lacked this pattern.

The cDNA had a unique molecular identifier and a template-switch universal primer site. TCRdb called the 5' RACE reads again in MiXCR, with one record for every CDR3 protein. The table lists 550,000 to 700,000 distinct CDR3 sequences, roughly 20% of them singletons. Trimming pared 6 bases from V and 1 base from J, leaving 17 bases between. The CDR3 sequence is 15 residues long. CDR1 DFQATT and CDR2 SNEGSKA come from the germline V gene (reference sequence). As regards this clonotype: No antigen is known for it.

The same specimen was also included in a second study, on T cells expressing NK-cell markers.

The genes are TRBV20-1 and TRBJ2-3; a possible D gene is TRBD2 (5 bases). The specimen was PBMCs. The clonotype was recovered from a woman aged 18-29 years in good health. This chain's CDR3 is CSAVSSGIGTDTQYF. In DNA, the CDR3 is TGCAGTGCCGTTAGCTCGGGGATCGGCACAGATACGCAGTATTTT.